The 10 T cell receptor beta chains below were found in one sample sequenced in a study of cytomegalovirus exposure and HLA in healthy donors. 60 Vbeta and 13 Jbeta primers were used in PCR. TCRdb's table, derived via immunoSEQ multiplex PCR, lists solely in-frame clones and lacks some. The data show about 210,000 clones, about 86% seen once. The material sequenced was PBMCs. These receptors were collected from a woman in her thirties in good health and CMV-seronegative.

The rearrangement links TRBV19 to TRBJ2-2; 9 bases match TRBD2. CDR3 length: 18 residues. Germline V gene sequence: CDR1 LNHDA, CDR2 SQIVND (reference sequence). V shed 4 bases, J shed 1 base, and the junction held 10 bases outside the gene matches. This CDR3 reads CASSKVSRGGVNTGELFF. Here the CDR3 DNA reads TGTGCCAGTAGTAAGGTCTCGCGGGGGGGAGTGAACACCGGGGAGCTGTTTTTT.

The genes are TRBV7-3 and TRBJ2-2, with D unclear. The CDR3 is made up of 13 amino acids. Germline assignment: CDR1 SGHTA and CDR2 FQGTGA. V was cut by 2 bases and J by 1 base, with 2 bases left in between. DNA for the CDR3: TGTGCCAGCAGCTTACTGAACACCGGGGAGCTGTTTTTT. It codes for CASSLLNTGELFF.

The rearrangement joins TRBV28 to TRBJ1-2, with D hard to call. Trimming cost V 7 bases and J 5 bases, with 11 bases left between them. Looked up from germline, CDR1 is MDHEN and CDR2 is SYDVKM. The CDR3 runs 12 residues. CDR3 region: CASTRLPYGYTF. The CDR3 nucleotides read TGTGCCAGCACCCGACTCCCTTATGGCTACACCTTC.

This chain uses TRBV9 with TRBJ2-3, with 7 bases fitting TRBD2. In germline, CDR1 is SGDLS, CDR2 YYNGEE. Germline trimming cut 4 bases from V and 6 bases from J; bases unmatched to any gene: 8. The CDR3 runs 14 residues. The CDR3 DNA sequence: TGTGCCAGCAGCCCAAAGGGACTACAGGATACGCAGTATTTT. Amino acid sequence: CASSPKGLQDTQYF. Looking up the rest from reference TRBV9 and TRBJ2-3 gives the full variable domain: DSGVTQTPKHLITATGQRVTLRCSPRSGDLSVYWYQQSLDQGLQFLIQYYNGEERAKGNILERFSAQQFPDLHSELNLSSLELGDSALYFCASSPKGLQDTQYFGPGTRLTVL.

This sequence joins TRBV15 and TRBJ1-2; the D gene is possibly TRBD1 (5 bases). The CDR3 extends over 14 amino acids. V lost 0 bases, J lost 6 bases, and 11 bases lay in between. The V gene's germline CDR1 is LNHNV and CDR2 YYDKDF (reference sequence). CDR3 loop: CATSRDWAGNGYTF. Written as DNA, the CDR3 is TGTGCCACCAGCAGAGATTGGGCAGGGAATGGCTACACCTTC.

This clone has only a few counts. V usage is TRBV2 and J usage is TRBJ2-7; the match to TRBD1 covers 8 bases. CDR3 length: 14 amino acids. The trim removed 5 bases at V and 7 bases at J, leaving 10 bases unmatched. Germline V gene lookup returns CDR1 SNHLY and CDR2 FYNNEI. CDR3 sequence (DNA): TGTGCCAGCAGTTACGACAGGGGTGTAGGGGAGCAGTACTTC. It encodes CASSYDRGVGEQYF.

This chain connects TRBV28 to TRBJ1-5, with 7 bases identical to TRBD1. V was pared by 2 bases and J by 7 bases, with 8 bases of the junction left unmatched. The length of the CDR3 is 15 residues. From germline, CDR1 is MDHEN and CDR2 SYDVKM. The CDR3 DNA is TGTGCCAGCAGTTTAGGTAAAGGGGGCGTCCAGCCCCAGCATTTT. The encoded protein is CASSLGKGGVQPQHF.

The chain combines TRBV10-3 with TRBJ2-1; TRBD2 aligns across 7 bases. The CDR3 has 15 residues. Germline loops: CDR1 ENHRY, CDR2 SYGVKD. V shed 6 bases and J 5 bases; nucleotides not matched to a gene: 10. CDR3 amino acids: CAISPTSASDNEQFF. In nucleotides, the CDR3 is TGTGCCATCAGCCCCACTAGCGCCTCTGACAATGAGCAGTTCTTC.

The rearrangement links TRBV28 to TRBJ1-3; perhaps TRBD1 as D (5 bases). Trimming took off 7 bases at V and 4 bases at J, with 14 bases between the two ends. The germline V gene encodes CDR1 MDHEN and CDR2 SYDVKM. The CDR3 sequence is 14 residues long. The DNA for the CDR3 is TGTGCCAGCACCTCCGGAGGGGAAGGAAACACCATATATTTT. This sequence encodes CASTSGGEGNTIYF.

The V call is TRBV7-9, the J call TRBJ2-1, with 7 bases lining up with TRBD2. In germline, CDR1 is SEHNR, CDR2 FQNEAQ (reference sequence). The CDR3 is 15 amino acids. J gave up 8 bases and V 3 bases, and 10 bases lay outside the gene matches. The CDR3 bases are TGTGCCAGCAGCTTCGTTACGGGGGGTCTCGATGAGCAGTTCTTC. Translated: CASSFVTGGLDEQFF.